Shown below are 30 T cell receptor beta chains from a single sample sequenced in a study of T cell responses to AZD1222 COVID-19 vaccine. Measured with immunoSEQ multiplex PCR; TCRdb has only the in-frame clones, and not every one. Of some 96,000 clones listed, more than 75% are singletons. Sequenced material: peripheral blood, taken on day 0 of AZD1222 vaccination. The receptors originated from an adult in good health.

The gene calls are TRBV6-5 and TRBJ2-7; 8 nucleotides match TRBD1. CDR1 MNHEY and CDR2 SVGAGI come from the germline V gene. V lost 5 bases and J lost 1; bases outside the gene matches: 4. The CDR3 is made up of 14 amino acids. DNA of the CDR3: TGTGCCAGCAGTCCGACAGGGGTATCCTACGAGCAGTACTTC. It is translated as CASSPTGVSYEQYF.

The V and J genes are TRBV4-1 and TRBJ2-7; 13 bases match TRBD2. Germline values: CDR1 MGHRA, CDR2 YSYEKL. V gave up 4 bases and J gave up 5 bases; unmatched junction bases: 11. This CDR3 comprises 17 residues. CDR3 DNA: TGCGCCAGCAGCCCATCGCCGGGACTAGCGGGGAAAGACGAGCAGTACTTC. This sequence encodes CASSPSPGLAGKDEQYF.

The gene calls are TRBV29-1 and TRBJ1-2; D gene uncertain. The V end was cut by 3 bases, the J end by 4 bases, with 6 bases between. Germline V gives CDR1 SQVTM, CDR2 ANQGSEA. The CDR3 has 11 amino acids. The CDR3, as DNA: TGCAGCGTTGATTACGGCTATGGCTACACCTTC. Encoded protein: CSVDYGYGYTF.

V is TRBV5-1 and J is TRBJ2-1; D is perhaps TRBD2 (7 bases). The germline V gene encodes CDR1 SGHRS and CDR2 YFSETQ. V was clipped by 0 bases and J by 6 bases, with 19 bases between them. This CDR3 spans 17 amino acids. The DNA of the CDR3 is TGCGCCAGCAGCTTGGTCCCCCTAGCGGAGGGGGGCAATGAGCAGTTCTTC. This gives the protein CASSLVPLAEGGNEQFF.

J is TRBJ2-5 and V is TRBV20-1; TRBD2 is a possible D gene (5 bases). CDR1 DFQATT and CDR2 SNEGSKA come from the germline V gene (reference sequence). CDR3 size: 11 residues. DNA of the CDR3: TGCAGCCCCAGACTACAAGAGACCCAGTACTTC. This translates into CSPRLQETQYF.

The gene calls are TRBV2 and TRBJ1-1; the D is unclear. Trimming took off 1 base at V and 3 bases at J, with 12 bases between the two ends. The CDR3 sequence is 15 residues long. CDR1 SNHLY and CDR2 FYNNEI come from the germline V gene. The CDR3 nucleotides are TGTGCCAGCAGTGAAGGTCCGGGTCGTTACACTGAAGCTTTCTTT. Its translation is CASSEGPGRYTEAFF.

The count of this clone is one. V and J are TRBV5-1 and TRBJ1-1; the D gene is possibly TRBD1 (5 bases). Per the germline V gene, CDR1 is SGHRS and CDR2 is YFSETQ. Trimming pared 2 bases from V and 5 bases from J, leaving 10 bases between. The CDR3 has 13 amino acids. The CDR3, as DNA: TGCGCCAGCAGCTTCGCCAGGGCTACTGAAGCTTTCTTT. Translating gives CASSFARATEAFF.

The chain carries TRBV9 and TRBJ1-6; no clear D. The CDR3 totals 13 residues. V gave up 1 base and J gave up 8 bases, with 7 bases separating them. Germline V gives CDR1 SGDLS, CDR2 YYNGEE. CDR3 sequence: CASSVNGDSPLHF. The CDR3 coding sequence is TGTGCCAGCAGCGTAAACGGAGATTCACCCCTCCACTTT.

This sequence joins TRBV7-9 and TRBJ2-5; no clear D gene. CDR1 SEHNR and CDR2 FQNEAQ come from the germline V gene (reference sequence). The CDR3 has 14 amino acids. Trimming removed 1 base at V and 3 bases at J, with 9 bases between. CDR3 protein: CASSLVGAEETQYF. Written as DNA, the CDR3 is TGTGCCAGCAGCTTAGTAGGAGCAGAAGAGACCCAGTACTTC.

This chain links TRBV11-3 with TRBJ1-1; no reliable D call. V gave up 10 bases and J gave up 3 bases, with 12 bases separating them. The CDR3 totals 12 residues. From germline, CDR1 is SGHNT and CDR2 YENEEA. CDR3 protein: CATRHGDTEAFF. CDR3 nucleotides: TGTGCCACCCGGCACGGTGACACTGAAGCTTTCTTT.

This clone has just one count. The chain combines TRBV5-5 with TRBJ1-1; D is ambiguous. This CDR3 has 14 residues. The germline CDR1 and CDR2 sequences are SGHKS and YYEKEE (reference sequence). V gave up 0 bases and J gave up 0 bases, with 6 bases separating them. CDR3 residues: CASSLGELNTEAFF. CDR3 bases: TGTGCCAGCAGCTTGGGGGAGCTGAACACTGAAGCTTTCTTT.

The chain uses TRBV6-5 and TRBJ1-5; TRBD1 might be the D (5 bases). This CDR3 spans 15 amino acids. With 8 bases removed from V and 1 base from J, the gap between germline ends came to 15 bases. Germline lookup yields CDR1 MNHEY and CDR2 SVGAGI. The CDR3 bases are TGTGCCAGCTGGTGGGGCTCGGGAAGCAATCAGCCCCAGCATTTT. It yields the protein CASWWGSGSNQPQHF.

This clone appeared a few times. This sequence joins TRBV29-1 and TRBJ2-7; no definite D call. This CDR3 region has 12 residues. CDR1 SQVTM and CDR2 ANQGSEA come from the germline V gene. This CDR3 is CSVRMSSYEQYF. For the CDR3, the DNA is TGCAGTGTCCGGATGAGCTCCTACGAGCAGTACTTC.

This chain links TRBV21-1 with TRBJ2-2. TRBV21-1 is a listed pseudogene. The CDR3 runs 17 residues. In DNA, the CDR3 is TGTGCCAGCAGCAAAAGGGGACGGGGAGCCAACACCGGGGAGCTGTTTTTT. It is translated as CASSKRGRGANTGELFF.

The CDR3 DNA reads as TGTGCCAGCAGGGGGACTATTGACTCCTACGAGCAGTACTTC. It translates to CASRGTIDSYEQYF. The chain combines TRBV6-5 with TRBJ2-7; 7 bases are shared with TRBD2. This CDR3 region has 14 residues. Germline loops: CDR1 MNHEY, CDR2 SVGAGI. The V gene end was trimmed by 6 bases and the J gene end by 0 bases; junction bases not matched to a gene: 5.

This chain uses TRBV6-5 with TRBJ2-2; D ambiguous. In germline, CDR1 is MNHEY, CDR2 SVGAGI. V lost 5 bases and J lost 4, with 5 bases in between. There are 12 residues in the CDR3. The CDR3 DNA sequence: TGTGCCAGCAGTACGGGCACCGGGGAGCTGTTTTTT. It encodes CASSTGTGELFF.

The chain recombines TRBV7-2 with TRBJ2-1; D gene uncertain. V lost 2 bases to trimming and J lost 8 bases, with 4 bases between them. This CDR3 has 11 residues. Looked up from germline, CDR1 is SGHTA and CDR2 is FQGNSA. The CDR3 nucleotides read TGTGCCAGCAGCTTAAGCTATGAGCAGTTCTTC. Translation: CASSLSYEQFF.

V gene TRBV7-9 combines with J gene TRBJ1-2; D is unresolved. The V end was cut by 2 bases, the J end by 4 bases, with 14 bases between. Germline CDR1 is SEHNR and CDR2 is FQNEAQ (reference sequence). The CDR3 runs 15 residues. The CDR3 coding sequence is TGTGCCAGCAGCTTACAAACGGTTTCCTCCTATGGCTACACCTTC. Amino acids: CASSLQTVSSYGYTF.

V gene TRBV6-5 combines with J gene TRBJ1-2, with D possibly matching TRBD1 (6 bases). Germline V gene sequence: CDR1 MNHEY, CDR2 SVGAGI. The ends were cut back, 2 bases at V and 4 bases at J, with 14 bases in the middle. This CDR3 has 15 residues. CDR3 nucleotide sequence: TGTGCCAGCAGTTACCCGACAGGCGGGACCTATGGCTACACCTTC. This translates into CASSYPTGGTYGYTF.

The CDR3 is CASSPSVGYGNEQYF. The CDR3 region has the DNA TGTGCCAGCTCACCTTCTGTAGGTTACGGGAACGAGCAGTACTTC. This chain uses TRBV18 with TRBJ2-7, with D possibly matching TRBD2 (5 bases). This CDR3 spans 15 amino acids. Germline V CDR1 and CDR2: KGHSH, LQKENI. V dropped 3 bases and J dropped 5 bases, with 17 bases sitting between them.

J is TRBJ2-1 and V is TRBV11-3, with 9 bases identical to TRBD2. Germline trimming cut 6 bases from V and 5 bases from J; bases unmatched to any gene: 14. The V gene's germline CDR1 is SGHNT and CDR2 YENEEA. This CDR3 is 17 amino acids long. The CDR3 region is CASSPSYSGSMDNEQFF. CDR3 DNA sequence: TGTGCCAGCAGTCCGTCATATAGCGGGAGTATGGACAATGAGCAGTTCTTC.

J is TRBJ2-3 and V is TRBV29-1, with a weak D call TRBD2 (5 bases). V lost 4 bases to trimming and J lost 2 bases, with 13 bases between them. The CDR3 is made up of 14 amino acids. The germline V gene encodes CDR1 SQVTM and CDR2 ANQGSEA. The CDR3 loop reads CSVVFPGSTDTQYF. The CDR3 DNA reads TGCAGCGTTGTTTTTCCGGGATCCACAGATACGCAGTATTTT.

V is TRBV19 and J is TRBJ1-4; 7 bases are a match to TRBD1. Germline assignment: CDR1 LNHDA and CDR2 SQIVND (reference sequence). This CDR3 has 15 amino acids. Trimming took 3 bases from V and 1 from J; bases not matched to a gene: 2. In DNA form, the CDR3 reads TGTGCCAGTAGTATGTCAGGGGGAACTAATGAAAAACTGTTTTTT. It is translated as CASSMSGGTNEKLFF.

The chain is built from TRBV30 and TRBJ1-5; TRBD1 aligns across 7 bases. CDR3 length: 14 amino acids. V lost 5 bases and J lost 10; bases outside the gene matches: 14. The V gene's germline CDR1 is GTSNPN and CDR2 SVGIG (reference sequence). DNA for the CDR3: TGTGCCTGGGGTCCACAGGGGAATAGGGGACCCCAGCATTTT. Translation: CAWGPQGNRGPQHF.

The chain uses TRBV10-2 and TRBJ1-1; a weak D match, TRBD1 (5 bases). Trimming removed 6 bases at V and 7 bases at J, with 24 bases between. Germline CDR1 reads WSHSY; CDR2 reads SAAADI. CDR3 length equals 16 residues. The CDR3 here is CASRGVEGARSGEAFF. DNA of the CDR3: TGCGCCAGCAGGGGTGTTGAAGGGGCCCGGTCTGGTGAAGCTTTCTTT.

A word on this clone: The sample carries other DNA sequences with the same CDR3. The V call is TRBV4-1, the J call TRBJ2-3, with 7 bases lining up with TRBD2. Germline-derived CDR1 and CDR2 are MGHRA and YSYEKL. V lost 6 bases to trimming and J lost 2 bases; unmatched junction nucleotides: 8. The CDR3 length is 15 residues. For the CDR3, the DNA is TGCGCCAGCAGTCAATCCAGCGGGAACACAGATACGCAGTATTTT. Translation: CASSQSSGNTDTQYF.

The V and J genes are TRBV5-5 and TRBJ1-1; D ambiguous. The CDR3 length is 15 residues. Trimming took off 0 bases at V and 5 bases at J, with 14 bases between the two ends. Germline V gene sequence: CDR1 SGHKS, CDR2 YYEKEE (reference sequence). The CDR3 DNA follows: TGTGCCAGCAGCTTGGCCGCAGGTTTGCTGACTGAAGCTTTCTTT. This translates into CASSLAAGLLTEAFF.

The CDR3 protein is CASSLVGRDHNSPLHF. CDR3 DNA: TGCGCCAGCAGCTTGGTCGGCAGAGACCATAATTCACCCCTCCACTTT. This sequence joins TRBV5-1 and TRBJ1-6; D remains ambiguous. Trimming shortened V by 0 bases and J by 5 bases, and 12 bases separated the two germline ends. CDR1 and CDR2 (germline): SGHRS, YFSETQ. The CDR3 totals 16 residues.

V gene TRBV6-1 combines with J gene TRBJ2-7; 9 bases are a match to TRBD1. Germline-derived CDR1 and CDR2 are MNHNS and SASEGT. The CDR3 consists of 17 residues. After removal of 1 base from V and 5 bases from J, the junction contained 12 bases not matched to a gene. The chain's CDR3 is CASSEDGLWTGDHEQYF. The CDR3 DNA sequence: TGTGCCAGCAGTGAAGATGGTCTATGGACAGGGGACCACGAGCAGTACTTC.

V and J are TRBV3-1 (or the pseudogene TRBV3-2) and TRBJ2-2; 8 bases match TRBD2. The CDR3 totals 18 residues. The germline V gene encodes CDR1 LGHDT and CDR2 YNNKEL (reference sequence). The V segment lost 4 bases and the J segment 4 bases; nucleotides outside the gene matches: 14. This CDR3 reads CASSRGVIAGTSTGELFF. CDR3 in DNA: TGTGCCAGCAGCCGGGGGGTAATAGCGGGGACAAGCACCGGGGAGCTGTTTTTT.